The T cell receptor (beta chain) described here comes from a study of cytomegalovirus exposure and HLA in healthy donors. This CDR3 spans 13 amino acids. Trimming left V 0 bases short and J 4 bases short, with 7 bases between. The germline gives CDR1 SGHRS, CDR2 YFSETQ. PCR primers comprised 60 Vbeta and 13 Jbeta primers. Clones were read by immunoSEQ multiplex PCR, and TCRdb kept only the in-frame ones, dropping some. This sample has about 160,000 clones, with roughly 85% found just once. The sequenced material came from PBMCs. The clonotype originates from a man between 18 and 35 years old in good health and CMV-seropositive. V and J are TRBV5-1 and TRBJ1-1; perhaps TRBD1 as D (6 bases). CDR3 sequence: CASSLGQVTEAFF. CDR3 DNA sequence: TGCGCCAGCAGCTTGGGACAGGTCACTGAAGCTTTCTTT.